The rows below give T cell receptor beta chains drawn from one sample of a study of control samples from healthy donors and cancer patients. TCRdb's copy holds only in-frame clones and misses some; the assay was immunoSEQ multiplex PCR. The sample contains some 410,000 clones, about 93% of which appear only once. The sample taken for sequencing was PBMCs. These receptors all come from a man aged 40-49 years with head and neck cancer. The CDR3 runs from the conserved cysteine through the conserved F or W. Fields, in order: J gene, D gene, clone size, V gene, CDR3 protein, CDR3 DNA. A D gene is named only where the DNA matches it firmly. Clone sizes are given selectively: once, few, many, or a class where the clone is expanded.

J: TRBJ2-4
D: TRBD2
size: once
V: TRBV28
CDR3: CASVPGTSGMNIQYF
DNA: TGTGCCAGTGTCCCAGGGACTAGCGGGATGAACATTCAGTACTTC

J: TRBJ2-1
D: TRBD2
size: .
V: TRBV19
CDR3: CASSWASGGRGGDEQFF
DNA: TGTGCCAGTAGTTGGGCTAGCGGAGGCCGGGGTGGGGATGAGCAGTTCTTC

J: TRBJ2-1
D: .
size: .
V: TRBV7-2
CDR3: CASSLAIANEQFF
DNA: TGTGCCAGCAGCTTAGCGATCGCCAATGAGCAGTTCTTC

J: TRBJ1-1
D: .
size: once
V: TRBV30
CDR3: CAWSRGGTEAFF
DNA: TGTGCCTGGAGTAGGGGGGGGACTGAAGCTTTCTTT

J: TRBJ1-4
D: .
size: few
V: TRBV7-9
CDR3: CASSYGSIPTNEKLFF
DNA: TGTGCCAGCAGCTACGGATCTATTCCAACTAATGAAAAACTGTTTTTT

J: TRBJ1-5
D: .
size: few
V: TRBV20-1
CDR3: CSASKGRGNQPQHF
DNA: TGCAGTGCTAGTAAAGGTCGGGGCAATCAGCCCCAGCATTTT

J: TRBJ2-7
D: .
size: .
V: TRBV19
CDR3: CASSMGVLAYEQYF
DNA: TGTGCCAGTAGTATGGGAGTATTGGCCTACGAGCAGTACTTC

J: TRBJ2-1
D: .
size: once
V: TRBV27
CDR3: CASSLSAGLWGNEQFF
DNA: TGTGCCAGCAGTTTATCGGCGGGATTATGGGGCAATGAGCAGTTCTTC

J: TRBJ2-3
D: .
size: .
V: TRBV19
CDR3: CASSPRGTDTQYF
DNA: TGTGCCAGTAGCCCCAGGGGCACAGATACGCAGTATTTT

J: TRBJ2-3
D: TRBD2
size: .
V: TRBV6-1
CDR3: CASSEGRLAGVSDTQYF
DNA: TGTGCCAGCAGTGAAGGGAGACTAGCGGGAGTTTCAGATACGCAGTATTTT

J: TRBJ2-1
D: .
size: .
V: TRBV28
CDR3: CASSPPGSPDEQFF
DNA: TGTGCCAGCAGTCCCCCTGGGAGCCCCGATGAGCAGTTCTTC

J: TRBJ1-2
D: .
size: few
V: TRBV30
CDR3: CAWSENGYGYTF
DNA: TGTGCCTGGAGTGAAAATGGGTATGGCTACACCTTC

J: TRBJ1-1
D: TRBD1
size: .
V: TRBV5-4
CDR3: CASSPGQGAAMNTEAFF
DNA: TGTGCCAGCAGCCCGGGACAGGGGGCTGCAATGAACACTGAAGCTTTCTTT

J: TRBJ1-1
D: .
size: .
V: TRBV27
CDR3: CASSLMRGGNTEAFF
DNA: TGTGCCAGCAGTTTAATGCGGGGTGGGAACACTGAAGCTTTCTTT

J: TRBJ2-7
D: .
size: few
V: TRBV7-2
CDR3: CASSRGAAATYEQYF
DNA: TGTGCCAGCAGTCGTGGGGCGGCGGCGACCTACGAGCAGTACTTC

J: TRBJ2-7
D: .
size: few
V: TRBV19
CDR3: CASSIGGGGYEQYF
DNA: TGTGCCAGTAGTATAGGGGGCGGAGGTTACGAGCAGTACTTC